Included here is one T cell receptor beta chain sequence, with context. The antigen remains unidentified. This record comes from a study of cytomegalovirus exposure and HLA in healthy donors. Findings and limits, study-wide: A previous analysis found most TCR beta V segments productive roughly 87% or roughly 30% of the time.

From germline, CDR1 is GTSNPN and CDR2 SVGIG (reference sequence). This CDR3 is built from 16 residues. The ends were cut back, 3 bases at V and 0 bases at J, with 15 bases in the middle. The PCR employed 60 Vbeta primers together with 13 Jbeta primers. Clones were sequenced by immunoSEQ multiplex PCR, and TCRdb holds only the in-frame ones, with some missing. Counted here are about 160,000 clones, about 76% occurring once; the ten biggest clones make up approximately 3.7%. This sequence was found in a human donor in good health. Sequenced: PBMCs. The chain employs TRBV30 and TRBJ1-3; no clear D. Here the CDR3 reads CAWSGGWQDSGNTIYF. The CDR3 DNA reads TGTGCCTGGAGCGGCGGGTGGCAGGACTCTGGAAACACCATATATTTT.